This T cell receptor beta chain derives from a study of T cell changes during pregnancy in multiple sclerosis. Clones were sequenced by immunoSEQ multiplex PCR, and TCRdb holds only the in-frame ones, with some missing. The sample contains fewer than 70,000 clones, roughly 87% of which appear only once. Germline assignment: CDR1 ENHRY and CDR2 SYGVKD. The CDR3 covers 20 residues. Trimming cost V 6 bases and J 5 bases; bases outside gene matches: 24. V is TRBV10-3 and J is TRBJ1-2; 10 bases map to TRBD1. This receptor was obtained from a female donor with multiple sclerosis, enrolled in a pregnancy study. Here the sequenced sample was peripheral blood, taken in the first trimester of pregnancy. The CDR3 coding sequence is TGTGCCATCAGGGCCAAAAGCGAACGACAGGGGGCAAGTCGTGGATATGGCTACACCTTC. Residues: CAIRAKSERQGASRGYGYTF.